The TCR beta chain under discussion was sequenced for a study of T-cell reconstitution after alpha-beta-depleted transplantation in children. Findings and caveats of the study: Reports say that about two months after transplant, the alpha-beta T cells came out of several hundred graft clones that had expanded. Certain patients had high TCRbeta diversity at day 60, and it came from recipient T cells and thymic progenitors that survived. From newly produced T cells came most of the T-cell counts and diversity one year after transplant.

A TCRbeta library incorporating unique molecular identifiers was prepared. MiXCR, run by TCRdb on the PCR reads, gives a single entry per CDR3 protein. The top ten hold approximately 7% of the sample, which has under 35,000 distinct CDR3 sequences, roughly 6% seen once. The germline V and J ends were trimmed by 0 bases and 1 base, with 6 bases remaining between them. The germline V gene encodes CDR1 GTSNPN and CDR2 SVGIG (reference sequence). This CDR3 region has 13 residues. This clonotype turned up a few times. The antigen remains unidentified. This specimen consisted of PBMCs, mostly from graft donor cells, obtained 180 days after TCRalphabeta/CD19-depleted stem cell transplant. This clonotype was sampled from a male patient between 5 and 17 years old who had a stem cell transplant for acute myeloid leukemia, so the T cells may come from the graft donor. The chain combines TRBV30 with TRBJ1-1; no definite D call. The CDR3 spells CAWSVQPNTEAFF. The CDR3 DNA reads as TGTGCCTGGAGTGTACAACCGAACACTGAAGCTTTCTTT.